This record covers a single T cell receptor beta chain. Its cognate antigen has yet to be identified. Per-nucleotide qualities are absent, and no much larger clonotype sits a single base away. Library creation used the immunoSEQ multiplex PCR assay. TCRdb mirrors the immuneACCESS table, restricted to in-frame sequences. Some clones are absent from its copies; in checked studies, under half trace to an unresolved V gene, and the reason for the others is unknown. The sample table contains about 140,000 clones; only one count was recorded for about 89% of them. The ten largest clones add up to less than 8.5% of the sample. This entry comes from a study of control samples from healthy donors and cancer patients (dated by TCRdb to 2020 to 2021). V is cut by 5 bases and J by 2 bases, and the space between the germline ends is 16 bases. Via the germline V gene (reference sequence), CDR1 is SEHNR and CDR2 FQNEAQ. Including cysteine and phenylalanine, the CDR3 has 15 amino acids. Just the 45-base CDR3 DNA is kept, in frame starting at base 1.

The rearrangement combines TRBV7-9 with TRBJ2-7, and possibly TRBD1, on 6 matching bases. Material: blood. The sequence was obtained from a man between 18 and 29 years old in good health. In nucleotide form, the sequence is TGTGCCAGCAGCCTTTACAGGGTCCTCCCCTACGAGCAGTACTTC. It encodes CASSLYRVLPYEQYF.